The clone carrying this T cell receptor (beta chain) came up a few times. Antigen: not known. Germline V gene sequence: CDR1 KGHDR, CDR2 SFDVKD. The CDR3 spans 15 residues. The ends lost 5 bases at V and 3 bases at J; junction bases unmatched: 9. Amplification of TCR beta CDR3 regions used RNA transcripts. HTBI primers primed a first-round RT-PCR, and a second-round multiplex PCR followed. One entry per CDR3 protein, called by TCRdb with MiXCR from the multiplex PCR reads. The table lists around 1.1 million distinct CDR3 sequences, about 40% of them singletons. Aged 18 to 65, the patients with hyperthyroidism had under 2 months' duration and were newly diagnosed. In this cohort, patients with other autoimmune diseases, uncontrolled infections, pregnancy or lactation were excluded. The entry originates in a study of Graves' ophthalmopathy and Graves' hyperthyroidism. Findings of the study overall: Most thyroid clonotypes with frequency above 0.001 were detected in blood too. Discrimination between ophthalmopathy and stable hyperthyroidism by a 13-signature model showed about 85% sensitivity and about 80% specificity.

V and J are TRBV24-1 and TRBJ2-7; 7 bases map to TRBD2. The sample consisted of peripheral blood or thyroid tissue (not recorded which). The sequence was obtained from an adult man with Graves' hyperthyroidism. CDR3 sequence reads: CATSVGGGPGYEQYF. CDR3 DNA sequence: TGTGCCACCAGTGTTGGGGGAGGGCCGGGCTACGAGCAGTACTTC.